The 20 T cell receptor beta chains given below trace back to one sample, sequenced in a study of T-cell memory formation after mild COVID-19. From the 5' RACE reads, TCRdb called clonotypes with MiXCR, one entry per CDR3 protein. Here the sample spans 70,000 to 100,000 distinct CDR3 sequences, about 15% being singletons. Source material: PBMCs or a T cell subset sorted from them (not recorded which). The receptors stem from a man aged 18 to 29 who had mild COVID-19 (a few samples of this study predate the infection). Cell type and time point are not known.

The chain couples TRBV4-2 to TRBJ2-3, with TRBD2 matching over 7 bases. Trimming at V came to 3 bases and at J to 2 bases, leaving 8 bases not matched to a gene. The germline CDR1 and CDR2 sequences are LGHNA and YNFKEQ. This CDR3 contains 16 residues. This chain's CDR3 is CASSHRGAGDTDTQYF. In nucleotides, the CDR3 is TGTGCCAGCAGCCACAGAGGCGCGGGGGACACAGATACGCAGTATTTT.

V is TRBV6-5 and J is TRBJ1-5, with TRBD1 identical over 8 bases. CDR3 length equals 14 residues. The V gene end was trimmed by 6 bases and the J gene end by 9 bases; junction bases not matched to a gene: 10. CDR1 MNHEY and CDR2 SVGAGI come from the germline V gene. DNA of the CDR3: TGTGCCAGCAGCCCCCGGACAGGGCTCCGGCCCCAGCATTTT. This gives the protein CASSPRTGLRPQHF.

The CDR3 here is CASSLTAIVQGPYGYTF. CDR3 DNA sequence: TGTGCCAGCAGCCTTACAGCCATAGTCCAGGGACCCTATGGCTACACCTTC. The V and J genes are TRBV7-9 and TRBJ1-2, with D tentatively TRBD1 (5 bases). The V end was cut by 5 bases, the J end by 4 bases, with 23 bases between. CDR3 length equals 17 residues. Germline CDR1 SEHNR, CDR2 FQNEAQ (reference sequence).

The chain carries TRBV4-1 and TRBJ1-5, with D perhaps matching TRBD1 (6 bases). V lost 10 bases to trimming and J lost 1 base, with 14 bases between them. Per germline, CDR1 MGHRA and CDR2 YSYEKL. The CDR3 runs to 14 residues. For the CDR3, the DNA is TGCGCCACCGGACAGCTGTTGAGCAATCAGCCCCAGCATTTT. It yields the protein CATGQLLSNQPQHF.

A few counts support this clonotype. V is TRBV7-9 and J is TRBJ2-5, with 10 bases that match TRBD1. CDR3 length equals 19 residues. The ends lost 4 bases at V and 2 bases at J; junction bases unmatched: 16. Germline V gene sequence: CDR1 SEHNR, CDR2 FQNEAQ (reference sequence). The CDR3: CASSSPRDRGYRGQETQYF. CDR3 coding DNA: TGTGCCAGCAGCTCCCCTCGGGACAGGGGATATAGGGGGCAAGAGACCCAGTACTTC.

The V call is TRBV6-1, the J call TRBJ2-3; 10 bases are shared with TRBD1. V shed 3 bases and J 5 bases; nucleotides not matched to a gene: 5. CDR3 size: 15 residues. CDR1 is MNHNS and CDR2 is SASEGT in the germline V gene. The CDR3 sequence is CASSDVTGGVDTQYF. The CDR3 DNA follows: TGTGCCAGCAGTGACGTGACAGGGGGCGTAGATACGCAGTATTTT.

V is TRBV7-2 and J is TRBJ2-7, with D maybe TRBD2 (5 bases). Deletions cut 5 bases from V and 8 bases from J, with 10 bases between. CDR1 is SGHTA and CDR2 is FQGNSA in the germline V gene. The CDR3 covers 11 residues. CDR3 loop: CASSHREQQYF. The CDR3 nucleotides read TGTGCCAGCAGCCACCGGGAACAGCAGTACTTC.

This sequence joins TRBV15 and TRBJ1-2, with a weak D call TRBD1 (5 bases). This CDR3 contains 13 residues. Germline-derived CDR1 and CDR2 are LNHNV and YYDKDF (reference sequence). V lost 0 bases and J lost 5, with 7 bases in between. In DNA, the CDR3 is TGTGCCACCAGCAGAGATAAGGGGTATGGCTACACCTTC. Translated, it gives CATSRDKGYGYTF.

The V and J genes are TRBV19 and TRBJ1-2; D may be TRBD1 (6 bases). Trimming stripped 9 bases from V and 8 bases from J, with 16 bases between. This CDR3 is 12 amino acids long. From germline, CDR1 is LNHDA and CDR2 SQIVND (reference sequence). The CDR3: CASRTAATGYTF. For the CDR3, the DNA is TGTGCCAGCAGGACAGCCGCTACAGGCTACACCTTC. The full variable domain, its missing parts supplied by reference TRBV19 and TRBJ1-2, is DGGITQSPKYLFRKEGQNVTLSCEQNLNHDAMYWYRQDPGQGLRLIYYSQIVNDFQKGDIAEGYSVSREKKESFPLTVTSAQKNPTAFYLCASRTAATGYTFGSGTRLTVV.

The chain uses TRBV7-6 and TRBJ2-3, with TRBD2 matching over 7 bases. This CDR3 spans 15 amino acids. From germline, CDR1 is SGHVS and CDR2 FNYEAQ. Trimming at V came to 1 base and at J to 2 bases, leaving 3 bases not matched to a gene. The CDR3 sequence: CASSLVGGFTDTQYF. In DNA, the CDR3 is TGTGCCAGCAGCTTAGTGGGGGGGTTCACAGATACGCAGTATTTT.

The gene calls are TRBV5-1 and TRBJ2-1, with 10 bases matching TRBD2. Unmatched junction bases numbered 9, after V lost 1 base and J lost 8 bases. Germline CDR1 SGHRS, CDR2 YFSETQ. The CDR3 is 16 amino acids. CDR3 in amino acids: CASSLLPSGGRHEQFF. The CDR3 coding sequence is TGCGCCAGCAGCTTGTTGCCTAGCGGGGGCCGTCATGAGCAGTTCTTC. The whole variable domain, filled in from reference TRBV5-1 and TRBJ2-1, reads KAGVTQTPRYLIKTRGQQVTLSCSPISGHRSVSWYQQTPGQGLQFLFEYFSETQRNKGNFPGRFSGRQFSNSRSEMNVSTLELGDSALYLCASSLLPSGGRHEQFFGPGTRLTVL.

The J gene is TRBJ2-3, the V gene TRBV5-1; tentative D call: TRBD2 (6 bases). V was clipped by 6 bases and J by 1 base, with 18 bases between them. The germline V gene encodes CDR1 SGHRS and CDR2 YFSETQ. The CDR3 extends over 16 amino acids. The CDR3, as DNA: TGCGCCAGCACCCCGACCCTAGCGACCCGCACAGATACGCAGTATTTT. Translated, it gives CASTPTLATRTDTQYF.

The chain has TRBV11-2 and TRBJ2-2, with a weak D call TRBD2 (5 bases). Between the trimmed V and J ends, which lost 5 bases and 7 bases, there was a span of 11 bases. The CDR3 contains 13 residues. Germline V gives CDR1 SGHAT, CDR2 FQNNGV. CDR3 loop: CASSVPGSGELFF. CDR3 DNA: TGTGCCAGCAGCGTACCGGGGAGCGGGGAGCTGTTTTTT.

This clonotype was detected only a few times. The V call is TRBV2, the J call TRBJ2-7, with 8 bases matching TRBD2. This CDR3 contains 16 residues. Trimming removed 3 bases from V and 4 bases from J; junction bases left unmatched: 11. Germline V lookup: CDR1 SNHLY, CDR2 FYNNEI. The DNA for the CDR3 is TGTGCCAGCAGTGAGACCCTAGCGGGTTTGCGTTACGAGCAGTACGTC. This codes for CASSETLAGLRYEQYV.

This chain links TRBV11-2 with TRBJ2-6; D gene unclear. Per the germline V gene, CDR1 is SGHAT and CDR2 is FQNNGV. The CDR3 is 14 amino acids. The V end was cut by 5 bases, the J end by 2 bases, with 7 bases between. The CDR3 DNA reads TGTGCCAGCAGCGCTTACGCTGGGGCCAACGTCCTGACTTTC. It translates to CASSAYAGANVLTF.

The table lists this clonotype with a few counts. The chain employs TRBV30 and TRBJ2-7; D perhaps matches TRBD1 (5 bases). CDR3 length: 11 amino acids. Germline values: CDR1 GTSNPN, CDR2 SVGIG (reference sequence). Trimming stripped 5 bases from V and 7 bases from J, with 12 bases between. The chain's CDR3 is CAWGADGEQYF. CDR3 nucleotide sequence: TGTGCCTGGGGGGCCGACGGGGAGCAGTACTTC.

This clonotype came up many times. The rearrangement links TRBV28 to TRBJ2-7; D unclear. The CDR3 spans 14 residues. Trimming took 10 bases from V and 0 from J, leaving 16 bases between them. Germline V lookup: CDR1 MDHEN, CDR2 SYDVKM. The CDR3 protein is CATSDPGNSYEQYV. The CDR3 DNA is TGTGCCACCTCCGACCCAGGAAACTCCTACGAGCAGTACGTC.

This clonotype was observed a few times. The chain uses TRBV6-6 and TRBJ1-4; D not certain. Germline CDR1 is MNHNY and CDR2 is SVGAGI (reference sequence). The CDR3 has 15 residues. V was trimmed by 6 bases and J by 2 bases, leaving 13 bases between them. The CDR3 is CASSSDWETNEKLFF. CDR3 DNA sequence: TGTGCCAGCAGCTCCGACTGGGAGACTAATGAAAAACTGTTTTTT.

V gene TRBV6-5 combines with J gene TRBJ2-3; 8 positions match TRBD2. The CDR3 consists of 15 residues. J lost 0 bases, V lost 2 bases, and 1 base had no gene match. The V gene's germline CDR1 is MNHEY and CDR2 SVGAGI. DNA for the CDR3: TGTGCCAGCAGTTACACGGGGGGGAGCACAGATACGCAGTATTTT. This sequence encodes CASSYTGGSTDTQYF.

This clonotype has a handful of counts. The chain links TRBV6-2 or TRBV6-3 to TRBJ2-5, with D unclear. The CDR3 is made up of 13 amino acids. CDR1 and CDR2 (germline): MNHEY, SVGEGT. Trimming pared 4 bases from V and 2 bases from J, leaving 8 bases between. The DNA for the CDR3 is TGTGCCAGCAGTTTAATCGGACAAGAGACCCAGTACTTC. Translating it yields CASSLIGQETQYF.